This T cell receptor beta chain was obtained from a study of T cell changes during pregnancy in multiple sclerosis. TCRdb keeps only in-frame clones here, not all; method: immunoSEQ multiplex PCR. The sample consists of tens of thousands of clones, roughly nine tenths of them appearing once. Sequences were derived from peripheral blood, sampled in the third trimester of pregnancy. The TCR was taken from a female donor in good health, enrolled as a control in a pregnancy study.

The DNA for the CDR3 is TGTGCCAGCAGTATGCGACAGAAAGATTTCGGCTACACCTTC. It yields the protein CASSMRQKDFGYTF. This chain uses TRBV6-5 with TRBJ1-2, with D perhaps matching TRBD1 (5 bases). V dropped 5 bases and J dropped 8 bases, with 18 bases sitting between them. The CDR3 is 14 amino acids. The germline gives CDR1 MNHEY, CDR2 SVGAGI.